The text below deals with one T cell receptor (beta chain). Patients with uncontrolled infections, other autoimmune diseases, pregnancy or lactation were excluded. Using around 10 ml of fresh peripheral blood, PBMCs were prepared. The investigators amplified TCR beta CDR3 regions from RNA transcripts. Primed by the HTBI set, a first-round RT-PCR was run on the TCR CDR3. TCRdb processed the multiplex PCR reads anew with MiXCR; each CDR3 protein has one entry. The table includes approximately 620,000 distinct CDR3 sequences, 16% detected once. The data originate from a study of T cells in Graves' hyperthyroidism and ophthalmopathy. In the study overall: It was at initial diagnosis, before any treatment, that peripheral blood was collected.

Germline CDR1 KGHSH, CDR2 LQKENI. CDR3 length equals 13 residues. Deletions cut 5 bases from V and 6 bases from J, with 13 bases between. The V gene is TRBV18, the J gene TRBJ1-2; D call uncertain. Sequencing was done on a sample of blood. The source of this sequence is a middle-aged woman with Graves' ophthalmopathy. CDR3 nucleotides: TGTGCCAGCTCATATCTTAGCCAGGATGGCTACACCTTC. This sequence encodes CASSYLSQDGYTF.